This T cell receptor (beta chain) originates from a study of patients and donors after allogeneic stem cell transplantation. TCRdb recomputed calls from the RT-PCR reads with MiXCR, one row per CDR3 protein. The table shows roughly 30,000 distinct CDR3 sequences, with 6.8% occurring only once. Ten or more counts support this clonotype. Germline CDR1 and CDR2: ENHRY and SYGVKD. V dropped 7 bases and J dropped 3 bases, with 15 bases sitting between them. CDR3 length: 14 amino acids. Sequenced input: blood, either unsorted or a sorted T cell fraction (not recorded which). The chain recombines TRBV10-3 with TRBJ2-5; D might be TRBD1 (6 bases). The receptor was derived from a human donor who was either an allogeneic HSCT recipient or a stem cell or donor lymphocyte infusion donor (not recorded which). It is not recorded whose cells these are; they may come from a transplant donor. CDR3 residues: CAINEGDTEETQYF. For the CDR3, the DNA is TGTGCCATCAACGAGGGGGATACCGAAGAGACCCAGTACTTC.